This section outlines one T cell receptor (beta chain) sequence together with its context. Its antigen remains unknown. TCRdb reanalysed the 5' RACE reads using MiXCR and keeps one entry per CDR3 protein. The sample has nearly 250,000 distinct CDR3 sequences; 15% are singletons. Trimming left V 0 bases short and J 5 bases short, with 13 bases between. Germline V gene lookup returns CDR1 DFQATT and CDR2 SNEGSKA (reference sequence). CDR3 length: 14 amino acids. This specimen comes from a study of T-cell memory formation after mild COVID-19. Regarding the study as a whole: Later expanders leaned CD4+, whereas day 15 to 85 contracting clones were balanced CD4/CD8.

This chain joins TRBV20-1 and TRBJ2-5; a possible D gene is TRBD2 (6 bases). The sample was PBMCs or a T cell subset sorted from them (not recorded which). The sequence was collected from an adult woman who had mild COVID-19 (a few samples of this study predate the infection). Cell type and time point are not known. The CDR3 reads CSARDGRGRETQYF. The CDR3 bases are TGCAGTGCTAGAGATGGGCGGGGACGGGAGACCCAGTACTTC.